Below are 8 T cell receptor beta chains sequenced from a single sample in a study of multiple sclerosis patients with progressive multifocal leukoencephalopathy. The time point denotes: time of PML onset. The assay was immunoSEQ multiplex PCR, and TCRdb's table has in-frame clones only and misses some. Of approximately 30,000 clones listed, about 91% were seen once; the top ten hold 5.7%. This specimen was PBMCs, taken from a patient treated with natalizumab. All receptors come from a woman aged 40 to 50 with progressive multifocal leukoencephalopathy.

The count of this clone is one. V and J are TRBV5-4 and TRBJ1-1; D is uncertain. The CDR3 sequence is 12 residues long. V was trimmed by 2 bases and J by 10 bases, leaving 12 bases between them. Germline V gene lookup returns CDR1 SGHNT and CDR2 YYREEE (reference sequence). The CDR3 region is CASSFPSGRAFF. The CDR3 DNA reads as TGTGCCAGCAGCTTCCCCTCGGGAAGAGCTTTCTTT. Based on the CDR3 plus reference TRBV5-4 and TRBJ1-1, the full variable domain is ETGVTQSPTHLIKTRGQQVTLRCSSQSGHNTVSWYQQALGQGPQFIFQYYREEENGRGNFPPRFSGLQFPNYSSELNVNALELDDSALYLCASSFPSGRAFFGQGTRLTVV.

The rearrangement joins TRBV29-1 to TRBJ2-6; 7 bases are shared with TRBD2. This CDR3 comprises 16 residues. With V trimmed by 3 bases and J by 2 bases, 7 bases remained unmatched. The germline CDR1 and CDR2 sequences are SQVTM and ANQGSEA. The CDR3 region has the DNA TGCAGCGTTGACGACGGGGGGAAGGCTGGGGCCAACGTCCTGACTTTC. It codes for CSVDDGGKAGANVLTF.

The chain joins TRBV11-3 to TRBJ2-3; either TRBD1 or TRBD2 may supply D (5 bases each). Trimming took 1 base from V and 0 from J, leaving 5 bases between them. Germline CDR1 is SGHNT and CDR2 is YENEEA. The CDR3 totals 14 residues. The CDR3 loop is CASSLGGSTDTQYF. The DNA of the CDR3 is TGTGCCAGCAGCTTAGGGGGGAGCACAGATACGCAGTATTTT.

V and J are TRBV9 and TRBJ2-1; 7 positions agree with TRBD2. J lost 0 bases, V lost 4 bases, and 4 bases had no gene match. The germline V gene has CDR1 SGDLS and CDR2 YYNGEE. The CDR3 totals 15 residues. The CDR3: CASSPLAASYNEQFF. CDR3 sequence (DNA): TGTGCCAGCAGCCCCCTAGCGGCCTCCTACAATGAGCAGTTCTTC.

V is TRBV28 and J is TRBJ2-1; 12 bases fit TRBD2. The CDR3 is 17 amino acids. Germline CDR1 and CDR2: MDHEN and SYDVKM. V dropped 4 bases and J dropped 6; count of bases not matched to a gene: 10. CDR3 in amino acids: CASSSPSGRGSSNEQFF. The CDR3 region has the DNA TGTGCCAGCAGTTCCCCTAGCGGGAGGGGATCATCCAATGAGCAGTTCTTC.

The rearrangement joins TRBV19 to TRBJ2-1; TRBD1 matches at 10 bases. The CDR3 is 15 amino acids. CDR1 LNHDA and CDR2 SQIVND come from the germline V gene (reference sequence). J lost 9 bases, V lost 5 bases, and 10 bases had no gene match. This CDR3 reads CASSASGQGMGEQFF. The CDR3 region has the DNA TGTGCCAGTAGTGCTTCGGGACAGGGGATGGGTGAGCAGTTCTTC.

In its sample, this clone was seen a few times. This sequence joins TRBV19 and TRBJ1-5; maybe TRBD1 (6 bases). Trimming removed 6 bases from V and 7 bases from J, with 19 bases in between. Germline lookup yields CDR1 LNHDA and CDR2 SQIVND (reference sequence). This CDR3 contains 15 residues. The chain's CDR3 is CASRATGTQIQPQHF. As DNA, the CDR3 is TGTGCCAGTAGAGCTACCGGGACACAAATACAGCCCCAGCATTTT.

This sequence joins TRBV6-5 and TRBJ1-4; TRBD1 matches 8 bases. This CDR3 has 14 residues. V shed 0 bases and J 6 bases; nucleotides not matched to a gene: 0. Per the germline V gene, CDR1 is MNHEY and CDR2 is SVGAGI. The CDR3 loop reads CASSYSTGDEKLFF. CDR3 bases: TGTGCCAGCAGTTACTCGACAGGGGATGAAAAACTGTTTTTT.